What follows are 30 T cell receptor beta chains derived from one specimen sequenced in a study of blood T cell repertoires in COVID-19. Sequenced by immunoSEQ multiplex PCR; TCRdb stores in-frame clones only, minus some. The table lists about 70,000 clones, roughly 80% of them singletons. Sequenced input: peripheral blood. These receptors were obtained from a woman of 80 years or more with active or convalescent COVID-19.

V and J are TRBV7-3 and TRBJ2-2, with a possible D match to TRBD2 (5 bases). V shed 0 bases and J shed 3 bases, with 8 bases lying between them. The CDR3 extends over 15 amino acids. Germline CDR1 is SGHTA and CDR2 is FQGTGA. CDR3 DNA sequence: TGTGCCAGCAGCTTAACCGGGGATTACACCGGGGAGCTGTTTTTT. Translation gives CASSLTGDYTGELFF.

The rearrangement uses TRBV12-3 or TRBV12-4 and TRBJ1-1, with a tentative D call TRBD1 (6 bases). This CDR3 is built from 13 residues. V dropped 2 bases and J dropped 10 bases, with 14 bases sitting between them. The CDR3 loop is CASSLRGSIGAFF. CDR3 coding DNA: TGTGCCAGCAGTTTAAGGGGGTCTATCGGAGCTTTCTTT.

The chain carries TRBV6-5 and TRBJ2-2, with D maybe TRBD1 (5 bases). The CDR3 spans 14 residues. The germline CDR1 and CDR2 sequences are MNHEY and SVGAGI. V gave up 5 bases and J gave up 3 bases, with 10 bases separating them. The DNA for the CDR3 is TGTGCCAGCAGTACCGACAGCGACACCGGGGAGCTGTTTTTT. Its translation is CASSTDSDTGELFF.

The J gene is TRBJ2-1, the V gene TRBV5-1; TRBD2 matches 9 bases. Trimming at V came to 0 bases and at J to 10 bases, leaving 8 bases not matched to a gene. Germline V gene sequence: CDR1 SGHRS, CDR2 YFSETQ. This CDR3 spans 15 amino acids. The CDR3 bases are TGCGCCAGCAGCTTGGGGGGTAGCGGGAGTTCGGAGCAGTTCTTC. Translated: CASSLGGSGSSEQFF.

This clone was seen more than once but under ten times. The chain recombines TRBV18 with TRBJ1-4; possible D gene TRBD1, 6 bases. Looked up from germline, CDR1 is KGHSH and CDR2 is LQKENI. V was trimmed by 1 base and J by 8 bases, leaving 14 bases between them. The CDR3 loop spans 15 amino acids. The CDR3 bases are TGTGCCAGCTCACCACAGTCGGACAGACGGGAAAAACTGTTTTTT. As protein: CASSPQSDRREKLFF.

This sequence joins TRBV27 and TRBJ1-5; 10 nucleotides match TRBD1. The CDR3 consists of 15 residues. The trim removed 6 bases at V and 7 bases at J, leaving 9 bases unmatched. CDR1 MNHEY and CDR2 SMNVEV come from the germline V gene (reference sequence). CDR3 nucleotide sequence: TGTGCCAGCAGATCGACAGGGGGCGCAAGACAGCCCCAGCATTTT. It codes for CASRSTGGARQPQHF.

The chain has TRBV28 and TRBJ2-7, with D unclear. The CDR3 extends over 11 amino acids. The germline CDR1 and CDR2 sequences are MDHEN and SYDVKM. V lost 10 bases and J 2 bases, leaving 9 bases between the germline ends. The CDR3 bases are TGTGCCACCCTCCGGGCCTACGAGCAGTACTTC. Its translation is CATLRAYEQYF.

This clone was observed a single time. This chain uses TRBV4-1 with TRBJ1-4; 8 nucleotides match TRBD1. The germline V gene encodes CDR1 MGHRA and CDR2 YSYEKL. CDR3 length: 15 amino acids. The trim removed 5 bases at V and 5 bases at J, leaving 7 bases unmatched. The CDR3 sequence: CASSNGQGLNEKLFF. The CDR3 nucleotides are TGCGCCAGCAGCAATGGACAGGGCCTGAATGAAAAACTGTTTTTT.

The chain recombines TRBV28 with TRBJ2-2; weak D call: TRBD1 (7 bases). Per the germline V gene, CDR1 is MDHEN and CDR2 is SYDVKM. This CDR3 is built from 13 residues. With 5 bases removed from V and 7 bases from J, the gap between germline ends came to 11 bases. The CDR3 here is CASSTRGVGELFF. CDR3 nucleotides: TGTGCCAGCAGTACCAGGGGGGTCGGGGAGCTGTTTTTT.

This clone was counted a few times. V is TRBV29-1 and J is TRBJ1-4; TRBD1 matches at 9 bases. From germline, CDR1 is SQVTM and CDR2 ANQGSEA. The CDR3 loop spans 13 amino acids. With 7 bases clipped from V and 4 bases from J, the junction kept 4 bases outside the gene matches. CDR3 sequence (DNA): TGCAGCGGGATGGACAGGGGTAATGAAAAACTGTTTTTT. This codes for CSGMDRGNEKLFF.

This clone was recorded a few times. The rearrangement links TRBV7-8 to TRBJ1-1, with D unresolved. Germline V gene data show CDR1 as SGHVS and CDR2 as FQNEAQ. The length of the CDR3 is 14 residues. V was shortened by 2 bases and J by 0 bases, with 7 bases between the two germline ends. The CDR3 region has the DNA TGTGCCAGCAGCTTAAACGGGGTGAACACTGAAGCTTTCTTT. Translated: CASSLNGVNTEAFF. The full variable domain, rest sourced from reference TRBV7-8 and TRBJ1-1, is GAGVSQSPRYKVAKRGQDVALRCDPISGHVSLFWYQQALGQGPEFLTYFQNEAQLDKSGLPSDRFFAERPEGSVSTLKIQRTQQEDSAVYLCASSLNGVNTEAFFGQGTRLTVV.

The table lists this clone with a few counts. The chain has TRBV7-2 and TRBJ1-1; 8 bases align to TRBD1. V trimming: 5 bases; J trimming: 5 bases; junction bases outside the gene matches: 7. Germline V lookup: CDR1 SGHTA, CDR2 FQGNSA. The CDR3 loop spans 14 amino acids. The CDR3 loop reads CASSPGGAWTEAFF. The CDR3 DNA follows: TGTGCCAGCAGCCCAGGGGGCGCATGGACTGAAGCTTTCTTT.

This chain connects TRBV24-1 to TRBJ1-5; 8 bases agree with TRBD1. Germline V CDR1 and CDR2: KGHDR, SFDVKD. The junction had 13 bases not matched to a gene; V was cut back by 5 bases and J by 11 bases. The CDR3 consists of 15 residues. CDR3 DNA sequence: TGTGCCACCAGTGCCGCGGGACAGGCTGAGGGGGCCCAGCATTTT. As protein: CATSAAGQAEGAQHF.

The rearrangement uses TRBV19 and TRBJ1-2, with TRBD1 matching over 7 bases. The CDR3 sequence is 11 residues long. The junction had 2 bases not matched to a gene; V was cut back by 5 bases and J by 8 bases. Germline CDR1 reads LNHDA; CDR2 reads SQIVND (reference sequence). CDR3 residues: CASSDRDGYTF. CDR3 DNA sequence: TGTGCCAGTAGTGACAGGGACGGCTACACCTTC.

This rearrangement joins TRBV5-3 to TRBJ2-2; D is unresolved. TRBV5-3 is noted as an ORF with a role that remains uncertain. The V gene lost 1 base and the J gene lost 2 bases, with 15 bases spanning the gap. This CDR3 is 17 amino acids long. The CDR3 protein is CARSLHSGRQNTGELFF. DNA of the CDR3: TGTGCCAGAAGCTTGCACTCCGGCAGACAAAACACCGGGGAGCTGTTTTTT.

The rearrangement joins TRBV6-1 to TRBJ2-2, with 7 bases fitting TRBD1. Per the germline V gene, CDR1 is MNHNS and CDR2 is SASEGT. Germline trimming cut 6 bases from V and 7 bases from J; bases unmatched to any gene: 14. This CDR3 is built from 16 residues. The CDR3 reads CASREKGGLVVGELFF. The DNA of the CDR3 is TGTGCCAGCAGAGAAAAAGGGGGCCTTGTCGTCGGGGAGCTGTTTTTT.

The chain is built from TRBV28 and TRBJ1-2; 8 nucleotides match TRBD1. CDR3 size: 16 residues. The germline CDR1 and CDR2 sequences are MDHEN and SYDVKM. V lost 7 bases to trimming and J lost 7 bases; unmatched junction nucleotides: 17. The CDR3 loop is CASKGVEDRDLGGYTF. As DNA, the CDR3 is TGTGCCAGCAAGGGGGTGGAGGACAGGGATCTTGGTGGCTACACCTTC.

The chain joins TRBV30 to TRBJ2-3, with D perhaps TRBD2 (6 bases). Per the germline V gene, CDR1 is GTSNPN and CDR2 is SVGIG (reference sequence). The CDR3 has 14 residues. With 2 bases removed from V and 5 bases from J, the gap between germline ends came to 14 bases. Written as DNA, the CDR3 is TGTGCCTGGAGTCGACTAGTTTTGAGAGATACGCAGTATTTT. It is translated as CAWSRLVLRDTQYF.

The genes are TRBV30 and TRBJ2-2; D possibly corresponds to TRBD2 (6 bases). V lost 5 bases and J 2 bases, leaving 12 bases between the germline ends. The CDR3 runs to 14 residues. The germline CDR1 and CDR2 sequences are GTSNPN and SVGIG (reference sequence). For the CDR3, the DNA is TGTGCCTGGCAGGGAGGATTAAACACCGGGGAGCTGTTTTTT. This sequence encodes CAWQGGLNTGELFF.

The gene calls are TRBV7-8 and TRBJ2-5, with 7 bases fitting TRBD2. V trimming: 5 bases; J trimming: 2 bases; junction bases outside the gene matches: 5. There are 14 residues in the CDR3. From germline, CDR1 is SGHVS and CDR2 FQNEAQ. The CDR3, as DNA: TGTGCCAGCAGCAATCACGGGGGGCAAGAGACCCAGTACTTC. Amino acid sequence: CASSNHGGQETQYF.

The chain has TRBV19 and TRBJ2-5, with 9 bases aligning to TRBD1. Trimming cost V 6 bases and J 4 bases; bases outside gene matches: 12. Germline V gene data show CDR1 as LNHDA and CDR2 as SQIVND (reference sequence). The CDR3 has 16 amino acids. The CDR3 region has the DNA TGTGCCAGTAGCTCCGGAGGAGGGACAGGGAGAGAGACCCAGTACTTC. It encodes CASSSGGGTGRETQYF.

This clone has a handful of counts. This rearrangement joins TRBV18 to TRBJ1-1; D is undetermined. Per germline, CDR1 KGHSH and CDR2 LQKENI. This CDR3 has 11 residues. The V gene lost 5 bases and the J gene lost 3 bases, with 4 bases spanning the gap. This CDR3 reads CASSSDTEAFF. DNA for the CDR3: TGTGCCAGCTCATCTGACACTGAAGCTTTCTTT.

The V and J genes are TRBV9 and TRBJ2-3; TRBD2 aligns across 11 bases. CDR1 and CDR2 from the germline V gene are SGDLS and YYNGEE. Trimming at V came to 0 bases and at J to 6 bases, leaving 3 bases not matched to a gene. The CDR3 spans 15 residues. DNA of the CDR3: TGTGCCAGCAGCGTAGGTAGCGGGAGGGAGGATACGCAGTATTTT. Translated: CASSVGSGREDTQYF.

This chain links TRBV9 with TRBJ2-1, with D maybe TRBD2 (5 bases). Germline V lookup: CDR1 SGDLS, CDR2 YYNGEE. V was cut by 0 bases and J by 4 bases, with 11 bases left in between. The CDR3 has 15 residues. This chain's CDR3 is CASSVDSGYYNEQFF. The CDR3 bases are TGTGCCAGCAGCGTAGACAGCGGCTATTACAATGAGCAGTTCTTC.

In its sample, this clone was seen once. The genes are TRBV30 and TRBJ1-1, with 7 bases aligning to TRBD1. V was pared by 7 bases and J by 3 bases, with 5 bases of the junction left unmatched. The CDR3 runs 12 residues. The V gene's germline CDR1 is GTSNPN and CDR2 SVGIG (reference sequence). The DNA for the CDR3 is TGTGCCTCAAGGGGGCAGGACACTGAAGCTTTCTTT. It codes for CASRGQDTEAFF.

V gene TRBV4-2 combines with J gene TRBJ1-1, with 7 bases matching TRBD1. The CDR3 totals 19 residues. Germline CDR1 is LGHNA and CDR2 is YNFKEQ. Losses at the gene ends were 0 bases for V and 1 base for J; bases not matched to a gene: 14. CDR3 in DNA: TGTGCCAGCAGCCAAGAGAGGATAGGGGGCCCCGTTCGGAACACTGAAGCTTTCTTT. Protein product: CASSQERIGGPVRNTEAFF.

The rearrangement joins TRBV10-3 to TRBJ2-1, with 8 bases lining up with TRBD2. Germline trimming cut 8 bases from V and 3 bases from J; bases unmatched to any gene: 3. There are 13 residues in the CDR3. Per the germline V gene, CDR1 is ENHRY and CDR2 is SYGVKD. The CDR3 nucleotides are TGTGCCATCTGGGCGGGAGGCTACAATGAGCAGTTCTTC. Translating gives CAIWAGGYNEQFF.

The rearrangement uses TRBV7-2 and TRBJ2-1, with a weak D call TRBD1 (6 bases). Germline CDR1 is SGHTA and CDR2 is FQGNSA. The CDR3 runs 12 residues. V was trimmed by 6 bases and J by 9 bases, leaving 12 bases between them. This chain's CDR3 is CASRPQGTEQFF. As DNA, the CDR3 is TGTGCCAGCAGGCCCCAGGGGACTGAGCAGTTCTTC.

The chain has TRBV28 and TRBJ1-4; the match to TRBD1 covers 7 bases. Looked up from germline, CDR1 is MDHEN and CDR2 is SYDVKM. The J segment lost 0 bases and the V segment lost 7 bases, leaving 5 bases of the junction unmatched. The CDR3 spans 15 residues. This CDR3 reads CASIGQAATNEKLFF. For the CDR3, the DNA is TGTGCCAGCATTGGACAGGCCGCAACTAATGAAAAACTGTTTTTT. The whole variable domain, remainder taken from reference TRBV28 and TRBJ1-4, is DVKVTQSSRYLVKRTGEKVFLECVQDMDHENMFWYRQDPGLGLRLIYFSYDVKMKEKGDIPEGYSVSREKKERFSLILESASTNQTSMYLCASIGQAATNEKLFFGSGTQLSVL.

V and J are TRBV19 and TRBJ2-7; TRBD2 is a possible D gene (5 bases). This CDR3 contains 14 residues. CDR1 and CDR2 from the germline V gene are LNHDA and SQIVND (reference sequence). Trimming stripped 7 bases from V and 6 bases from J, with 19 bases between. The CDR3 here is CASTAAVWSREQYF. The CDR3 DNA reads TGTGCCAGTACAGCAGCGGTCTGGTCTCGCGAGCAGTACTTC.